Below are 16 T cell receptor beta chains sequenced from a single sample in a study of identical twins. Each CDR3 protein is one row after TCRdb ran MiXCR on the 5' RACE reads. The sample shows fewer than 350,000 distinct CDR3 sequences, around 8.8% of them seen only once. These data were likewise used in another study, on yellow fever vaccine responses in identical twins.

Sequenced input: memory (CD45RO+) T cells sorted from blood. All receptors derive from a woman under 30 in good health.

This clonotype was found many times. The rearrangement joins TRBV24-1 to TRBJ2-1, with D perhaps matching TRBD1 (5 bases). Germline loops: CDR1 KGHDR, CDR2 SFDVKD. V lost 0 bases to trimming and J lost 6 bases, with 26 bases between them. The CDR3 runs to 20 residues. CDR3 sequence (DNA): TGTGCCACCAGTGATTTGCGCAGAACAGGTGGTTTGAGTTCTATCAATGAGCAGTTCTTC. Protein sequence: CATSDLRRTGGLSSINEQFF.

In its sample, this clonotype was seen many times. This chain joins TRBV5-1 and TRBJ1-1; D gene unclear. CDR3 length: 14 residues. Trimming shortened V by 6 bases and J by 0 bases, and 12 bases separated the two germline ends. Germline loops: CDR1 SGHRS, CDR2 YFSETQ. The CDR3 is CASNTAAMNTEAFF. CDR3 nucleotides: TGCGCCAGCAACACAGCTGCTATGAACACTGAAGCTTTCTTT.

The CDR3 here is CATTRAGASTGELFF. The CDR3 DNA sequence: TGTGCCACCACTCGGGCGGGGGCCTCGACCGGGGAGCTGTTTTTT. The rearrangement uses TRBV28 and TRBJ2-2, with D maybe TRBD2 (7 bases). The germline V gene has CDR1 MDHEN and CDR2 SYDVKM. V lost 10 bases and J 5 bases, leaving 20 bases between the germline ends. This CDR3 has 15 amino acids.

The chain is built from TRBV9 and TRBJ2-3; TRBD2 matches 9 bases. The CDR3 is made up of 18 amino acids. Germline V gene lookup returns CDR1 SGDLS and CDR2 YYNGEE. V dropped 0 bases and J dropped 0; count of bases not matched to a gene: 8. CDR3 in DNA: TGTGCCAGCAGCGTAGGACTAGCGGTAAGAGCTAGCACAGATACGCAGTATTTT. Amino acids: CASSVGLAVRASTDTQYF. Supplemented by reference TRBV9 and TRBJ2-3, the full variable domain reads DSGVTQTPKHLITATGQRVTLRCSPRSGDLSVYWYQQSLDQGLQFLIQYYNGEERAKGNILERFSAQQFPDLHSELNLSSLELGDSALYFCASSVGLAVRASTDTQYFGPGTRLTVL.

The gene calls are TRBV6-5 and TRBJ2-3, with 11 bases identical to TRBD2. J gave up 5 bases and V 5 bases, and 6 bases lay outside the gene matches. The CDR3 runs to 15 residues. From germline, CDR1 is MNHEY and CDR2 SVGAGI. CDR3 residues: CASSTSGSLKDTQYF. CDR3 nucleotide sequence: TGTGCCAGCAGTACTAGCGGGAGTTTAAAAGATACGCAGTATTTT.

This clonotype has at least ten counts. This rearrangement joins TRBV25-1 to TRBJ2-3; the match to TRBD1 covers 7 bases. CDR1 MGHDK and CDR2 SYGVNS come from the germline V gene. Trimming at V came to 5 bases and at J to 1 base, leaving 9 bases not matched to a gene. The length of the CDR3 is 16 residues. The CDR3 DNA follows: TGTGCCAGCAGTAAGCAAACCGGGACAGGCACAGATACGCAGTATTTT. Translated: CASSKQTGTGTDTQYF.

The chain employs TRBV28 and TRBJ2-1, with TRBD2 as a possible D gene (6 bases). The germline V gene has CDR1 MDHEN and CDR2 SYDVKM. Trimming shortened V by 3 bases and J by 2 bases, and 14 bases separated the two germline ends. This CDR3 contains 16 residues. This CDR3 is CASSLGGSGAYNEQFF. The CDR3 bases are TGTGCCAGCAGTTTGGGGGGTAGCGGAGCCTACAATGAGCAGTTCTTC.

V and J are TRBV5-1 and TRBJ2-7, with D possibly being TRBD1 (6 bases). There are 15 residues in the CDR3. V shed 4 bases and J shed 0 bases, with 14 bases lying between them. CDR1 is SGHRS and CDR2 is YFSETQ in the germline V gene. The CDR3 is CASSQGTTDSYEQYF. The CDR3 bases are TGCGCCAGCAGCCAAGGGACAACGGACTCCTACGAGCAGTACTTC.

This clonotype was seen many times. The chain employs TRBV3-1 and TRBJ2-3; 8 bases are a match to TRBD2. Germline V gene lookup returns CDR1 LGHDT and CDR2 YNNKEL (reference sequence). This CDR3 spans 14 amino acids. With 5 bases clipped from V and 2 bases from J, the junction kept 3 bases outside the gene matches. The CDR3 DNA sequence: TGTGCCAGCAGCAACGGGGGGGCCACAGATACGCAGTATTTT. Translating gives CASSNGGATDTQYF.

There are many counts of this clonotype. The chain combines TRBV3-1 with TRBJ1-1; TRBD1 aligns across 8 bases. The CDR3 has 18 amino acids. Looked up from germline, CDR1 is LGHDT and CDR2 is YNNKEL (reference sequence). The J segment lost 4 bases and the V segment lost 5 bases, leaving 18 bases of the junction unmatched. CDR3 sequence (DNA): TGTGCCAGCAGCTTCGAAAGTTCAGGGGGCAAGGGGCGCACTGAAGCTTTCTTT. This codes for CASSFESSGGKGRTEAFF.

The table lists this clonotype with a few counts. The rearrangement uses TRBV19 and TRBJ1-5; tentative D call: TRBD1 (5 bases). Germline CDR1 and CDR2: LNHDA and SQIVND (reference sequence). This CDR3 is 15 amino acids long. Trimming removed 3 bases from V and 2 bases from J, with 11 bases in between. The CDR3 protein is CASSISVGRNQPQHF. The CDR3 DNA sequence: TGTGCCAGTAGTATTAGCGTGGGACGCAATCAGCCCCAGCATTTT.

This clonotype has at least ten counts. CDR3 DNA: TGTGCCAGCAGCTCCCGCCGGGACACAGATACGCAGTATTTT. The encoded protein is CASSSRRDTDTQYF. The chain links TRBV5-6 to TRBJ2-3, with a possible D match to TRBD2 (5 bases). Germline lookup yields CDR1 SGHDT and CDR2 YYEEEE. V was pared by 3 bases and J by 2 bases, with 10 bases between. This CDR3 spans 14 amino acids.

This clonotype was seen only a few times. This CDR3 reads CASSWVAGITGELFF. Here the CDR3 DNA reads TGTGCCAGCAGTTGGGTAGCGGGAATAACCGGGGAGCTGTTTTTT. V usage is TRBV2 and J usage is TRBJ2-2; TRBD2 matches at 8 bases. The CDR3 covers 15 residues. The V segment lost 5 bases and the J segment 5 bases; nucleotides outside the gene matches: 7. Germline V CDR1 and CDR2: SNHLY, FYNNEI.

This clonotype was picked up a small number of times. The chain is built from TRBV19 and TRBJ2-5; perhaps TRBD1 as D (5 bases). The length of the CDR3 is 14 residues. Germline loops: CDR1 LNHDA, CDR2 SQIVND (reference sequence). Trimming left V 4 bases short and J 2 bases short, with 11 bases between. In DNA form, the CDR3 reads TGTGCCAGTAGTACCACGAAGGGGCAAGAGACCCAGTACTTC. It encodes CASSTTKGQETQYF. Drawing the rest from reference TRBV19 and TRBJ2-5, the complete variable domain is DGGITQSPKYLFRKEGQNVTLSCEQNLNHDAMYWYRQDPGQGLRLIYYSQIVNDFQKGDIAEGYSVSREKKESFPLTVTSAQKNPTAFYLCASSTTKGQETQYFGPGTRLLVL.

V usage is TRBV7-3 and J usage is TRBJ2-7, with D perhaps being TRBD1 or TRBD2 (6 bases each). In germline, CDR1 is SGHTA, CDR2 FQGTGA. V lost 5 bases, J lost 7 bases, and 18 bases lay in between. The CDR3 contains 14 residues. The CDR3 DNA follows: TGTGCCAGCAGCCCCACGGGGGCCTCGGGGGAGCAGTACTTC. Amino acids: CASSPTGASGEQYF.

The CDR3 DNA sequence: TGCGCCAGCAGCTCGGGACAGGCCAACAATGAGCAGTTCTTC. Encoded protein: CASSSGQANNEQFF. This chain links TRBV5-1 with TRBJ2-1; 8 bases fit TRBD1. The CDR3 is 14 amino acids. From germline, CDR1 is SGHRS and CDR2 YFSETQ. The ends lost 3 bases at V and 5 bases at J; junction bases unmatched: 4.